These T cell receptor beta chains were read from a single sample in a study of response to subunit inactivated influenza vaccine. A single record per CDR3 protein comes from TCRdb applying MiXCR to the RT-PCR reads. The table lists 250,000 to 350,000 distinct CDR3 sequences, around 20% of them singletons. Sample: PBMCs from blood, taken about 20 months after vaccination. These receptors were collected from a man aged 50 to 69 who received an inactivated influenza vaccine. The CDR3 runs from the conserved cysteine through the conserved F or W. The order of the fields is J gene, D gene, clone size, V gene, CDR3 protein, CDR3 DNA. D genes are given only for firm matches. Clone size is stated in some rows and not others, as once, few, many or a class when expanded.

TRBJ1-4	TRBD1	few	TRBV6-1	CASSAGRTGALNEKLFF	TGTGCCAGCAGTGCGGGGCGCACAGGGGCGCTTAATGAAAAACTGTTTTTT
TRBJ1-1	NA	NA	TRBV4-2	CASSPLFSAGILNTEAFF	TGTGCCAGCAGCCCCCTCTTTTCCGCGGGGATCTTGAACACTGAAGCTTTCTTT
TRBJ2-3	NA	NA	TRBV7-8	CASSPLRGRLTDTQYF	TGTGCCAGCAGCCCCCTCCGGGGGCGGCTCACAGATACGCAGTATTTT
TRBJ1-1	TRBD1	many	TRBV9	CASSVGQGNTEAFF	TGTGCCAGCAGCGTAGGACAGGGGAACACTGAAGCTTTCTTT
TRBJ1-3	NA	NA	TRBV12-3/TRBV12-4	CASTPGVFSGNTIYF	TGTGCCAGCACTCCGGGGGTATTCTCTGGAAACACCATATATTTT
TRBJ2-1	TRBD2	few	TRBV11-3	CASSRGGRSYNEQFF	TGTGCCAGCAGCAGGGGAGGGCGGTCCTACAATGAGCAGTTCTTC
TRBJ1-4	TRBD1	few	TRBV29-1	CSVAPGQGNEKLFF	TGCAGCGTTGCTCCGGGACAGGGTAATGAAAAACTGTTTTTT
TRBJ1-1	NA	NA	TRBV28	CASSKGRWTEAFF	TGTGCCAGCAGTAAGGGGCGTTGGACTGAAGCTTTCTTT
TRBJ2-2	TRBD1	NA	TRBV12-3/TRBV12-4	CASRGQGKLLHSPGELFF	TGTGCCAGCAGGGGACAGGGGAAACTCTTACATAGCCCCGGGGAGCTGTTTTTT
TRBJ2-1	TRBD1	NA	TRBV6-1	CASNKRQGAYNEQFF	TGTGCCAGCAATAAAAGACAGGGGGCCTACAATGAGCAGTTCTTC
TRBJ2-5	NA	NA	TRBV4-1	CASSQSPSGETQYF	TGCGCCAGCAGCCAAAGCCCCTCGGGGGAGACCCAGTACTTC
TRBJ2-7	NA	NA	TRBV29-1	CSVVDLTSEQYF	TGCAGCGTTGTGGATTTAACGTCCGAGCAGTACTTC
TRBJ1-5	NA	few	TRBV5-6	CASSLWADQPQHF	TGTGCCAGCAGCTTGTGGGCTGATCAGCCCCAGCATTTT
TRBJ2-1	NA	NA	TRBV4-1	CASSQVWDNEQFF	TGCGCCAGCAGCCAAGTTTGGGACAATGAGCAGTTCTTC
TRBJ2-1	NA	few	TRBV19	CASSALRGANYNEQFF	TGTGCCAGTAGTGCGCTCCGGGGGGCCAACTACAATGAGCAGTTCTTC
TRBJ1-2	NA	NA	TRBV4-3	CASSQGQLNYGYTF	TGCGCCAGCAGCCAAGGACAGTTAAACTATGGCTACACCTTC
TRBJ1-1	TRBD1	few	TRBV4-2	CASSPGGAANTEAFF	TGTGCCAGCAGCCCAGGGGGGGCAGCCAACACTGAAGCTTTCTTT
TRBJ1-4	NA	NA	TRBV28	CASSNHRDEKLFF	TGTGCCAGCAGTAATCACAGGGATGAAAAACTGTTTTTT
TRBJ1-2	NA	few	TRBV20-1	CSARPNRAPAGYGYTF	TGCAGTGCTAGACCGAACCGGGCCCCGGCGGGCTATGGCTACACCTTC
TRBJ2-2	NA	NA	TRBV29-1	CSVVHENTGELFF	TGCAGCGTCGTCCACGAGAACACCGGGGAGCTGTTTTTT
TRBJ1-5	NA	NA	TRBV20-1	CSASASGQPQHF	TGCAGTGCTAGCGCAAGCGGTCAGCCCCAGCATTTT
TRBJ1-3	NA	few	TRBV5-5	CASSLGTLENTIYF	TGTGCCAGCAGCTTGGGGACACTGGAAAACACCATATATTTT
TRBJ1-3	NA	NA	TRBV3-1	CASSQETRSGNTIYF	TGTGCCAGCAGCCAAGAAACCAGGAGTGGAAACACCATATATTTT
TRBJ2-3	NA	few	TRBV29-1	CSAGPDTQYF	TGCAGCGCTGGACCCGATACGCAGTATTTT
TRBJ1-5	NA	NA	TRBV10-3	CAISDQGFSNQPQHF	TGTGCCATCAGTGATCAGGGGTTTAGCAATCAGCCCCAGCATTTT
TRBJ2-3	TRBD1	few	TRBV18	CASSTSVTGADTQYF	TGTGCCAGCTCCACGTCGGTTACAGGGGCAGATACGCAGTATTTT